The 19 T cell receptor beta chains below come from one sample, sequenced in a study of control samples from healthy donors and cancer patients. Using immunoSEQ multiplex PCR, the repertoire was profiled, and TCRdb retains in-frame clones only, with some absent. The sample records approximately 170,000 clones, roughly nine tenths being singletons. The sample was blood. Receptor source: a woman under 40 in good health.

The V and J genes are TRBV5-1 and TRBJ2-5, with 8 bases identical to TRBD1. The CDR3 sequence is 16 residues long. Losses at the gene ends were 0 bases for V and 2 bases for J; bases not matched to a gene: 6. Germline lookup yields CDR1 SGHRS and CDR2 YFSETQ. For the CDR3, the DNA is TGCGCCAGCAGCTTGGGTAGGACAGGGAAACAAGAGACCCAGTACTTC. It yields the protein CASSLGRTGKQETQYF.

The chain combines TRBV5-1 with TRBJ2-1, with TRBD1 as a possible D gene (7 bases). Trimming stripped 3 bases from V and 5 bases from J, with 12 bases between. The germline V gene has CDR1 SGHRS and CDR2 YFSETQ. The CDR3 sequence is 14 residues long. The CDR3 DNA reads as TGCGCCAGCAGCTGGGGGGACAGAGACAATGAGCAGTTCTTC. Translating it yields CASSWGDRDNEQFF.

The chain links TRBV5-1 to TRBJ2-1, with 10 nucleotides matching TRBD1. Germline CDR1 is SGHRS and CDR2 is YFSETQ. CDR3 length: 14 residues. Losses at the gene ends were 0 bases for V and 10 bases for J; bases not matched to a gene: 4. Here the CDR3 DNA reads TGCGCCAGCAGCTTGGCCGCGACAGGGGGCGAGCAGTTCTTC. Residues: CASSLAATGGEQFF.

The chain is built from TRBV7-9 and TRBJ2-5; 7 positions match TRBD2. V gave up 5 bases and J gave up 5 bases; unmatched junction bases: 5. CDR1 is SEHNR, CDR2 FQNEAQ, per germline (reference sequence). The CDR3 contains 13 residues. CDR3 protein: CASSSGTSETQYF. In DNA, the CDR3 is TGTGCCAGCAGCAGCGGGACTTCGGAGACCCAGTACTTC. Together with reference TRBV7-9 and TRBJ2-5, the CDR3 gives the full variable domain: DTGVSQNPRHKITKRGQNVTFRCDPISEHNRLYWYRQTLGQGPEFLTYFQNEAQLEKSRLLSDRFSAERPKGSFSTLEIQRTEQGDSAMYLCASSSGTSETQYFGPGTRLLVL.

The chain has TRBV15 and TRBJ2-3, with TRBD2 identical over 7 bases. With 3 bases clipped from V and 1 base from J, the junction kept 4 bases outside the gene matches. CDR3 length equals 15 residues. CDR1 is LNHNV and CDR2 is YYDKDF in the germline V gene (reference sequence). This chain's CDR3 is CATSSLAGGTDTQYF. The CDR3 DNA is TGTGCCACCAGCAGTCTCGCGGGGGGCACAGATACGCAGTATTTT.

The genes are TRBV5-5 and TRBJ2-7; D unclear. V dropped 4 bases and J dropped 2 bases, with 7 bases sitting between them. CDR1 is SGHKS, CDR2 YYEKEE, per germline (reference sequence). This CDR3 contains 12 residues. The chain's CDR3 is CASSLDTYEQYF. The DNA of the CDR3 is TGTGCCAGCAGCCTGGATACCTACGAGCAGTACTTC.

The genes are TRBV25-1 and TRBJ2-7; D remains unclear. The CDR3 is 14 amino acids. V was clipped by 5 bases and J by 0 bases, with 11 bases between them. Germline CDR1 reads MGHDK; CDR2 reads SYGVNS. Written as DNA, the CDR3 is TGTGCCAGCAGTCCCCGGCAGACCTCCTACGAGCAGTACTTC. Protein: CASSPRQTSYEQYF.

The chain's CDR3 is CASSVAPGVGETQYF. The CDR3 nucleotides read TGTGCCAGCAGCGTAGCCCCGGGAGTGGGTGAGACCCAGTACTTC. The chain carries TRBV9 and TRBJ2-5; possibly TRBD2 for D (6 bases). Trimming left V 0 bases short and J 5 bases short, with 14 bases between. CDR1 SGDLS and CDR2 YYNGEE come from the germline V gene. CDR3 length: 15 residues.

The rearrangement joins TRBV24-1 to TRBJ2-1; TRBD2 matches at 9 bases. The CDR3 covers 18 residues. Losses at the gene ends were 1 base for V and 0 bases for J; bases not matched to a gene: 6. Germline V gives CDR1 KGHDR, CDR2 SFDVKD. CDR3 protein: CATSDLALAGTSYNEQFF. The CDR3 DNA is TGTGCCACCAGTGATTTAGCGCTAGCGGGAACCTCCTACAATGAGCAGTTCTTC.

This chain uses TRBV24-1 with TRBJ1-2; 9 positions match TRBD1. The V segment lost 4 bases and the J segment 7 bases; nucleotides outside the gene matches: 9. The CDR3 sequence is 15 residues long. Per germline, CDR1 KGHDR and CDR2 SFDVKD. CDR3 sequence reads: CATSESPGQGSGYTF. DNA for the CDR3: TGTGCCACCAGTGAGTCCCCGGGACAGGGTTCTGGCTACACCTTC.

CDR3 region: CASTPEQSSPLHF. The CDR3 nucleotides read TGTGCCAGCACCCCTGAACAAAGTTCACCCCTCCACTTT. The chain joins TRBV12-3 or TRBV12-4 to TRBJ1-6, with D unclear. This CDR3 contains 13 residues. With 7 bases removed from V and 9 bases from J, the gap between germline ends came to 13 bases.

The chain is built from TRBV5-1 and TRBJ2-5; TRBD1 aligns across 7 bases. The CDR3 totals 14 residues. With 4 bases clipped from V and 5 bases from J, the junction kept 8 bases outside the gene matches. Germline values: CDR1 SGHRS, CDR2 YFSETQ. The DNA for the CDR3 is TGCGCCAGCAGCCCGACAGGGTACGGTGAGACCCAGTACTTC. Amino acids: CASSPTGYGETQYF.

The chain joins TRBV7-2 to TRBJ2-7; D is unclear. The germline V and J ends were trimmed by 3 bases and 6 bases, with 15 bases remaining between them. CDR1 and CDR2 from the germline V gene are SGHTA and FQGNSA. The CDR3 runs to 14 residues. This chain's CDR3 is CASSLAEIRLEQYF. The CDR3 region has the DNA TGTGCCAGCAGCTTGGCCGAGATTCGGCTCGAGCAGTACTTC.

This rearrangement joins TRBV11-2 to TRBJ2-5; 11 bases are shared with TRBD1. The V segment lost 5 bases and the J segment 5 bases; nucleotides outside the gene matches: 7. Germline lookup yields CDR1 SGHAT and CDR2 FQNNGV. The CDR3 consists of 15 residues. The CDR3 bases are TGTGCCAGCAGCCACGGGGACAGGGGGGTTGAGACCCAGTACTTC. It translates to CASSHGDRGVETQYF. The full variable domain, rest sourced from reference TRBV11-2 and TRBJ2-5, is EAGVAQSPRYKIIEKRQSVAFWCNPISGHATLYWYQQILGQGPKLLIQFQNNGVVDDSQLPKDRFSAERLKGVDSTLKIQPAKLEDSAVYLCASSHGDRGVETQYFGPGTRLLVL.

This chain connects TRBV27 to TRBJ1-1; D remains unclear. In germline, CDR1 is MNHEY, CDR2 SMNVEV (reference sequence). The V end was cut by 6 bases, the J end by 3 bases, with 11 bases between. The CDR3 length is 13 residues. This CDR3 is CASSITEDTEAFF. CDR3 sequence (DNA): TGTGCCAGCAGCATAACAGAGGACACTGAAGCTTTCTTT.

The J gene is TRBJ2-5, the V gene TRBV24-1, with 10 bases fitting TRBD1. V was pared by 3 bases and J by 4 bases, with 4 bases of the junction left unmatched. The germline V gene encodes CDR1 KGHDR and CDR2 SFDVKD. The CDR3 covers 15 residues. The CDR3 sequence is CATSDGDRGGETQYF. CDR3 coding DNA: TGTGCCACCAGTGATGGGGACAGGGGAGGAGAGACCCAGTACTTC.

The V and J genes are TRBV19 and TRBJ2-1; D not resolved. The germline V gene has CDR1 LNHDA and CDR2 SQIVND (reference sequence). The CDR3 spans 16 residues. V lost 0 bases and J lost 4, with 13 bases in between. The CDR3 region is CASSIDVRSLYNEQFF. The CDR3 nucleotides are TGTGCCAGTAGTATAGACGTCAGGTCGCTATACAATGAGCAGTTCTTC.

The chain recombines TRBV28 with TRBJ2-7, with D possibly being TRBD1 (5 bases). The CDR3 is made up of 17 amino acids. Germline V gene lookup returns CDR1 MDHEN and CDR2 SYDVKM. V was shortened by 5 bases and J by 4 bases, with 24 bases between the two germline ends. The CDR3 sequence is CASSAYPPVGVGYEQYF. CDR3 DNA sequence: TGTGCCAGCAGTGCCTACCCCCCAGTAGGGGTGGGTTACGAGCAGTACTTC.

The rearrangement joins TRBV6-5 to TRBJ2-1; 8 positions match TRBD2. Germline V gene sequence: CDR1 MNHEY, CDR2 SVGAGI. Losses at the gene ends were 7 bases for V and 6 bases for J; bases not matched to a gene: 8. This CDR3 spans 14 amino acids. Here the CDR3 reads CASKGGRWGNEQFF. Here the CDR3 DNA reads TGTGCCAGCAAGGGCGGGAGGTGGGGCAATGAGCAGTTCTTC.